One TCR beta chain is described in this entry. The antigen remains undetermined. A junction end diverges from the germline sequence, so it may reflect a read error. The second PCR ran roughly 6 to 11 cycles with a sample-barcoded 5' primer and J-beta primers. TCRdb itself ran the 5' RACE reads through MiXCR, one entry per CDR3 protein. The data hold about 1.5 million distinct CDR3 sequences, with about 42% observed a single time. The record originates from a study of blood T cells in healthy people across ages. Study-wide context: In model experiments, template switching was able to capture about one barcoded beta molecule for every two T cells that were present. Findings of the study overall: With age, beta diversity per million T cells declined roughly linearly, significantly by 40.

Donors were healthy Caucasian individuals from Russia aged about 6 to 90. This sequence was found in a woman aged 18-29 years in good health. Sequenced sample: blood.

The CDR3 DNA is TGCGGTGCTAGAGCGGGAGATCGAGATACGCAGTATTTT. Its protein is CGARAGDRDTQYF. The genes are TRBV20-1 and TRBJ2-3, with 8 bases fitting TRBD2. CDR1 and CDR2 from the germline V gene are DFQATT and SNEGSKA (reference sequence). The length of the CDR3 is 13 residues.